This T cell receptor (beta chain) was documented in a study of T cell repertoires in cytomegalovirus infection. Overall study context: Matching HLA type, along with CMV infection, was indicated by public TCR beta signatures.

Comment on this clonotype: What it recognizes is unknown.

Germline V gene sequence: CDR1 SEHNR, CDR2 FQNEAQ (reference sequence). CDR3 size: 14 residues. Trimming cost V 2 bases and J 1 base, with 6 bases left between them. TCRdb re-derived calls from the reads in MiXCR, one entry per CDR3 protein. The sample shows around 260,000 distinct CDR3 sequences, over 20% of them seen only once. Overall study findings and caveats: Summed frequency of public TCR beta families distinguished CMV carriers with the relevant HLA. Dominating the ex vivo response were HLA-C-restricted CMV-specific TCR beta clonotypes.

The chain links TRBV7-9 to TRBJ1-3, with D uncertain. The receptor was derived from a human donor in good health (CMV status not recorded). Some clones in this sample may be carry-over from other donors' samples. Specimen: PBMCs. Written as DNA, the CDR3 is TGTGCCAGCAGCTTATGGGGATCTGGAAACACCATATATTTT. Protein sequence: CASSLWGSGNTIYF.